This T cell receptor (beta chain) was obtained from a study of T cell changes during pregnancy in multiple sclerosis. The protocol was immunoSEQ multiplex PCR, while the TCRdb copy is restricted to in-frame clones and leaves out a portion. The data show 60,000 or so clones, about nine tenths seen once. The sequencing here drew on peripheral blood, taken in the first trimester of pregnancy. The receptor was isolated from a female donor in good health, enrolled as a control in a pregnancy study.

CDR3 sequence reads: CASSTGTSNYGYTF. In nucleotides, the CDR3 is TGTGCCAGCTCGACCGGGACAAGTAACTATGGCTACACCTTC. This chain connects TRBV18 to TRBJ1-2; tentative D call: TRBD1 (6 bases). From germline, CDR1 is KGHSH and CDR2 LQKENI. There are 14 residues in the CDR3. V dropped 6 bases and J dropped 1 base, with 12 bases sitting between them.